Listed here are 9 T cell receptor beta chains from one sample, sequenced in a study of T-cell reconstitution after alpha-beta-depleted transplantation in children. The TCRbeta library incorporated unique molecular identifiers. TCRdb analysed the PCR reads with MiXCR anew, one entry per CDR3 protein. Among roughly 180,000 distinct CDR3 sequences listed, about 15% were seen once. The starting material was PBMCs from the stem cell graft donor, obtained from the stem cell graft. Receptors originate from a human donor who donated a stem cell graft to a child with acute lymphoblastic leukemia.

This chain connects TRBV20-1 to TRBJ2-3; possibly TRBD1 for D (7 bases). Deletions cut 6 bases from V and 4 bases from J, with 14 bases between. The CDR3 contains 13 residues. Germline CDR1 reads DFQATT; CDR2 reads SNEGSKA (reference sequence). Here the CDR3 reads CSALQGGADTQYF. The CDR3 nucleotides read TGCAGTGCCCTTCAGGGGGGAGCAGATACGCAGTATTTT.

This clonotype was detected many times. The DNA for the CDR3 is TGCGCCAGCAGCCAAGGCAGGGATGGTGAGCAGTTCTTC. This gives the protein CASSQGRDGEQFF. This chain joins TRBV4-1 and TRBJ2-1; possible D gene TRBD1, 5 bases. The CDR3 is made up of 13 amino acids. V was shortened by 1 base and J by 9 bases, with 10 bases between the two germline ends. Germline CDR1 reads MGHRA; CDR2 reads YSYEKL.

This clonotype has a count of ten or more. The chain uses TRBV5-5 and TRBJ2-3, with D hard to call. Germline loops: CDR1 SGHKS, CDR2 YYEKEE (reference sequence). Trimming took 0 bases from V and 6 from J, leaving 11 bases between them. CDR3 length equals 14 residues. CDR3 region: CASSLDSALDTQYF. CDR3 nucleotides: TGTGCCAGCAGCTTGGATTCTGCCCTGGATACGCAGTATTTT.

V usage is TRBV5-1 and J usage is TRBJ2-7, with TRBD2 as a possible D gene (5 bases). V gave up 4 bases and J gave up 0 bases, with 8 bases separating them. Germline lookup yields CDR1 SGHRS and CDR2 YFSETQ. The CDR3 extends over 13 amino acids. The CDR3 spells CASSTRDSYEQYF. CDR3 coding DNA: TGCGCCAGCAGCACACGGGACTCCTACGAGCAGTACTTC.

This clonotype showed up many times. The CDR3 sequence is CSVEDGTGARYGYTF. CDR3 coding DNA: TGCAGCGTTGAAGATGGAACGGGGGCAAGGTATGGCTACACCTTC. V is TRBV29-1 and J is TRBJ1-2; possible D gene TRBD1, 6 bases. Germline V CDR1 and CDR2: SQVTM, ANQGSEA. Deletions cut 0 bases from V and 5 bases from J, with 16 bases between. CDR3 length: 15 amino acids. Filled out from reference TRBV29-1 and TRBJ1-2, the complete variable domain reads SAVISQKPSRDICQRGTSLTIQCQVDSQVTMMFWYRQQPGQSLTLIATANQGSEATYESGFVIDKFPISRPNLTFSTLTVSNMSPEDSSIYLCSVEDGTGARYGYTFGSGTRLTVV.

The CDR3 is CASSLLGGDEQFF. DNA of the CDR3: TGCGCCAGCAGCTTACTAGGGGGAGATGAGCAGTTCTTC. V usage is TRBV5-1 and J usage is TRBJ2-1; possible D gene TRBD1, 6 bases. The CDR3 has 13 amino acids. Germline CDR1 SGHRS, CDR2 YFSETQ. V was cut by 2 bases and J by 8 bases, with 11 bases left in between.

This clonotype was seen ten or more times. V and J are TRBV12-3 or TRBV12-4 and TRBJ2-6; the D gene is possibly TRBD2 (5 bases). The CDR3 contains 17 residues. V lost 0 bases, J lost 0 bases, and 9 bases lay in between. CDR3 sequence reads: CASSLARESSGANVLTF. CDR3 nucleotides: TGTGCCAGCAGTTTAGCGAGGGAGTCCTCTGGGGCCAACGTCCTGACTTTC.

Concerning this clonotype: A read error is possible here, since a much larger clone lies one base away. The chain uses TRBV12-3 or TRBV12-4 and TRBJ2-1; no firm D call. The CDR3 totals 13 residues. In DNA form, the CDR3 reads TGTGCCAGCAGTTTAGTAGGGTCCAATGAGCATTTCTTC. It translates to CASSLVGSNEHFF.

There are many counts of this clonotype. The chain joins TRBV29-1 to TRBJ1-2, with TRBD1 matching 8 bases. The V segment lost 4 bases and the J segment 5 bases; nucleotides outside the gene matches: 6. The CDR3 loop spans 13 amino acids. In germline, CDR1 is SQVTM, CDR2 ANQGSEA. CDR3 sequence: CSVGIDRGYGYTF. The CDR3 coding sequence is TGCAGCGTTGGGATTGACAGGGGATATGGCTACACCTTC.